This T cell receptor beta chain was found in a study of T cell responses to AZD1222 COVID-19 vaccine. Study-wide results and caveats: Nearly half of spike-specific TCRs reportedly go after variant regions that carry no mutations. In all cases, repertoires were sampled only after the peak T cell response.

V dropped 2 bases and J dropped 4 bases, with 6 bases sitting between them. This CDR3 region has 13 residues. Germline values: CDR1 MNHEY, CDR2 SMNVEV (reference sequence). TCRdb's table, derived via immunoSEQ multiplex PCR, lists solely in-frame clones and lacks some. Of approximately 140,000 clones detected, 90% to 95% appear once; the ten largest clones hold 4% to 6%. Points on this clone: Its antigen is currently unknown.

The sample consisted of peripheral blood, taken on day 0 of AZD1222 vaccination. The receptor was derived from an adult in good health. The V call is TRBV27, the J call TRBJ1-3, with D possibly TRBD1 on 6 matching bases. CDR3 sequence reads: CASSLTGGNTIYF. CDR3 nucleotide sequence: TGTGCCAGCAGTTTAACAGGGGGAAACACCATATATTTT.